The subject of this entry is one T cell receptor (beta chain). Its target is unknown. Measured with immunoSEQ multiplex PCR; TCRdb has only the in-frame clones, and not every one. The sample consists of over 8,500 clones, roughly nine tenths of them appearing once. This record belongs to a study of T cells in localized non-small cell lung cancer. General study findings and limits: Heterogeneity remains possible, as sequencing covered one tumor region only. A raised T cell density in blood coincided with lengthier overall survival. In adjacent lung, a median roughly 53 of the top 100 tumor clones were found. Exceeding tumor, uninvolved adjacent lung had the highest T cell clonality.

The origin of this receptor is a male donor at least 60 years old with stage III lung adenocarcinoma. Sequenced here: peripheral blood, sampled before any cancer treatment.

The CDR3 sequence is CASRGLSYGYTF. CDR3 bases: TGTGCCAGCAGGGGACTCTCCTATGGCTACACCTTC. The chain has TRBV2 and TRBJ1-2; maybe TRBD1 (5 bases). V was shortened by 6 bases and J by 4 bases, with 9 bases between the two germline ends. The length of the CDR3 is 12 residues. Germline CDR1 and CDR2: SNHLY and FYNNEI.